This T cell receptor beta chain was profiled in a study of neoadjuvant nivolumab and ipilimumab in lung cancer. Regarding this clone: Antigen specificity is unknown.

Only in-frame clones appear in the TCRdb table, and some are missing; sequencing was by immunoSEQ multiplex PCR. The sample lists about 490 clones, approximately 87% seen once, with roughly an eighth in the top ten. Study results and limitations: Higher pretherapy blood TCR richness went with higher resected-tumor richness.

V shed 0 bases and J 0 bases; nucleotides not matched to a gene: 14. The CDR3 has 19 amino acids. CDR1 and CDR2 from the germline V gene are GTSNPN and SVGIG (reference sequence). Sequencing was performed on tumor tissue, taken before neoadjuvant nivolumab, alone or with ipilimumab. This chain links TRBV30 with TRBJ1-5; 7 bases align to TRBD1. The clonotype comes from an adult with non-small cell lung cancer. CDR3 bases: TGTGCCTGGAGTGTAAGGTGGGGGACAGCCATTTATAGCAATCAGCCCCAGCATTTT. Amino acids: CAWSVRWGTAIYSNQPQHF.